The sample holds a few counts of the clone carrying this T cell receptor (beta chain). Germline loops: CDR1 MNHEY, CDR2 SMNVEV (reference sequence). The J segment lost 5 bases and the V segment lost 3 bases, leaving 4 bases of the junction unmatched. CDR3 length: 14 residues. The data were taken from a study of blood T cell repertoires in COVID-19. Study-level information: Donors in Cohort 3 who had recovered were those with two negative PCRs, healthcare professional clearance, or resolution of their symptoms. PBMCs, B-cell-depleted T cells, or T cells provided the cDNA or gDNA that made up the material.

Original data processing: Using reference gene primer amplification, nucleated cell counts were estimated. Sequenced by immunoSEQ multiplex PCR; TCRdb stores in-frame clones only, minus some. For V, J and clone size, that table is used; D and trimming come from the DNA. Here the sample spans a few hundred thousand clones, roughly 84% being singletons. Enrolled through a virtual design, the participants were between roughly 18 and 100 years of age and came from 24 US areas. The V and J genes are TRBV27 and TRBJ2-7; TRBD2 agrees at 10 bases. The TCR was taken from a man under 40 in a cohort exposed to, infected with or recovered from COVID-19 (not recorded which). The sample was PBMCs or T cells enriched from blood (not recorded which). CDR3 sequence reads: CASSLASGSNEQYF. CDR3 DNA sequence: TGTGCCAGCAGTTTGGCTAGCGGGAGCAACGAGCAGTACTTC.